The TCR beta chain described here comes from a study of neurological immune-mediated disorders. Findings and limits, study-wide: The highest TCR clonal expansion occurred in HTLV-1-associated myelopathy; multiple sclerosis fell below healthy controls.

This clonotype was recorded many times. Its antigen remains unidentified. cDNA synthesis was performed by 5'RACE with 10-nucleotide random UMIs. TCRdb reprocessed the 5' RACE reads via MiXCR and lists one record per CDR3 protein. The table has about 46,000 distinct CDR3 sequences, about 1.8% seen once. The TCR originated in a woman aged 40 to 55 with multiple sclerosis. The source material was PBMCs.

This chain's CDR3 is CSADRGTGELFF. CDR3 nucleotides: TGCAGCGCTGACAGGGGGACCGGGGAGCTGTTTTTT. V usage is TRBV29-1 and J usage is TRBJ2-2; 9 bases align to TRBD1. The CDR3 has 12 amino acids. J gave up 5 bases and V 7 bases, and 2 bases lay outside the gene matches. Germline CDR1 reads SQVTM; CDR2 reads ANQGSEA.